Here is one TCR beta chain with its context. These data come from a study of T cell changes during pregnancy in multiple sclerosis. The ends were cut back, 4 bases at V and 2 bases at J, with 8 bases in the middle. The CDR3 is made up of 12 amino acids. The germline gives CDR1 GTSNPN, CDR2 SVGIG (reference sequence). Clones were read by immunoSEQ multiplex PCR, and TCRdb kept only the in-frame ones, dropping some. Of 20,000 to 25,000 clones detected, approximately 86% appear once; the ten largest clones hold approximately 1%. The clonotype originates from a female donor in good health, enrolled as a control in a pregnancy study. The rearrangement joins TRBV30 to TRBJ2-5; no firm D call. This material consisted of CD4+ T cells from peripheral blood mononuclear cells, taken in the first trimester of pregnancy. In DNA form, the CDR3 reads TGTGCCTGGACCAGGATACAAGAGACCCAGTACTTC. Translated, it gives CAWTRIQETQYF.